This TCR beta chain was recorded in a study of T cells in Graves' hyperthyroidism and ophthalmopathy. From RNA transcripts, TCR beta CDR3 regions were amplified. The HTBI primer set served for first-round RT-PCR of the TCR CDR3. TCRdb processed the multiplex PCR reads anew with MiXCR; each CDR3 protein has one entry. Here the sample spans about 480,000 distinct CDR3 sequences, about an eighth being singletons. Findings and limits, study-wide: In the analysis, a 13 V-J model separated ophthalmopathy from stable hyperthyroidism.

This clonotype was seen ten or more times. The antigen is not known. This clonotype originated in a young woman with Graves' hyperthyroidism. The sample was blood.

CDR3 loop: CASSLSTSNSPLHF. The CDR3, as DNA: TGTGCCAGCAGCTTAAGCACGTCCAATTCACCCCTCCACTTT. The V call is TRBV7-3, the J call TRBJ1-6; D is unresolved. V lost 1 base and J lost 7, with 8 bases in between. This CDR3 contains 14 residues. The germline CDR1 and CDR2 sequences are SGHTA and FQGTGA. The full variable domain, with the rest looked up from reference TRBV7-3 and TRBJ1-6, is GAGVSQTPSNKVTEKGKYVELRCDPISGHTALYWYRQSLGQGPEFLIYFQGTGAADDSGLPNDRFFAVRPEGSVSTLKIQRTERGDSAVYLCASSLSTSNSPLHFGNGTRLTVT.